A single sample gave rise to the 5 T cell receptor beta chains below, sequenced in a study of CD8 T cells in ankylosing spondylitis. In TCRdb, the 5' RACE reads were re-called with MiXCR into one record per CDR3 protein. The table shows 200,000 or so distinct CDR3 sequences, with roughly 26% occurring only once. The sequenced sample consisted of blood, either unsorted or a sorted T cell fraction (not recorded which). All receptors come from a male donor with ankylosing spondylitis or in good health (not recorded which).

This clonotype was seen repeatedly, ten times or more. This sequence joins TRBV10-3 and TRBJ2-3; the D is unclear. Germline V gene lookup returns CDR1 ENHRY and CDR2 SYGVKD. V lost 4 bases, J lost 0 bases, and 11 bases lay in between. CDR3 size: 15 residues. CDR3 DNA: TGTGCCATCAGTGCGAACCCTCCTAGCACAGATACGCAGTATTTT. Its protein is CAISANPPSTDTQYF.

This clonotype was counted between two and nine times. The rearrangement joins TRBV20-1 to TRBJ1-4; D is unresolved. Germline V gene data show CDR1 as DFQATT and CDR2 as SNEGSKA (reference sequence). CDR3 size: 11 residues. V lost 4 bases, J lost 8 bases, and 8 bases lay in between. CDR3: CSAITGEKLFF. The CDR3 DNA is TGCAGTGCTATCACTGGGGAAAAACTGTTTTTT.

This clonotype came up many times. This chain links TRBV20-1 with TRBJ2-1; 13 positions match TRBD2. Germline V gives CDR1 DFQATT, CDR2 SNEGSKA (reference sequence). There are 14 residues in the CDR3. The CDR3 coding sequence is TGCAGGGGGACTAGCGGGAACTCCTACAATGAGCAGTTCTTC. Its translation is CRGTSGNSYNEQFF.

The CDR3 DNA follows: TGCAGTGCAATTCGGACAGGGGGCTACGAGCAGTACTTC. Encoded protein: CSAIRTGGYEQYF. The chain employs TRBV20-1 and TRBJ2-7; TRBD1 agrees at 10 bases. The germline V gene encodes CDR1 DFQATT and CDR2 SNEGSKA (reference sequence). The J segment lost 3 bases and the V segment lost 6 bases, leaving 5 bases of the junction unmatched. This CDR3 spans 13 amino acids.

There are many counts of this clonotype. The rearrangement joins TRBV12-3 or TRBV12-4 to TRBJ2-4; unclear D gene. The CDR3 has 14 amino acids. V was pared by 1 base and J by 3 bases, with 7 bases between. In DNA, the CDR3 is TGTGCCAGCAGTTTAGAAGGGTACAAAAACATTCAGTACTTC. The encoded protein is CASSLEGYKNIQYF.